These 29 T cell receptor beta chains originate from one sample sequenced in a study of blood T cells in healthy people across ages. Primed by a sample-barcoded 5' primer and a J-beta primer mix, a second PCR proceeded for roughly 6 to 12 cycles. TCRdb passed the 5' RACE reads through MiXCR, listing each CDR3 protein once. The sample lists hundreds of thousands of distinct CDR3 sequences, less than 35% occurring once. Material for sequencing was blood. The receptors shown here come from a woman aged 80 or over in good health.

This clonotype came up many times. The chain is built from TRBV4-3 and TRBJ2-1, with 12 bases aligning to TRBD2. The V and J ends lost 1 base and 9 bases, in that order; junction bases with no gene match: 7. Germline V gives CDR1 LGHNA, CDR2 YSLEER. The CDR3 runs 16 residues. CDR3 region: CASSQVGLAGGFEQFF. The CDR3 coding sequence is TGCGCCAGCAGCCAAGTGGGGCTAGCGGGGGGGTTTGAGCAGTTCTTC.

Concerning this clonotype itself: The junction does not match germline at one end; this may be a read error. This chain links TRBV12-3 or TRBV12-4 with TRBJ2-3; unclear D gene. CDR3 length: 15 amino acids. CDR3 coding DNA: TGTGCCAGCAGTTGGGTAGGAGTGAGCACAGATGCGCAATATTTT. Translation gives CASSWVGVSTDAQYF.

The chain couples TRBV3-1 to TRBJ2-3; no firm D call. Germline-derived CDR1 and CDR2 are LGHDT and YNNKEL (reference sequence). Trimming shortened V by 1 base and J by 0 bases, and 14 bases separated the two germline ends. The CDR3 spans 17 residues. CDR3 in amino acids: CASSQALGAASTDTQYF. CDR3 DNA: TGTGCCAGCAGCCAAGCCCTAGGCGCAGCTAGCACAGATACGCAGTATTTT.

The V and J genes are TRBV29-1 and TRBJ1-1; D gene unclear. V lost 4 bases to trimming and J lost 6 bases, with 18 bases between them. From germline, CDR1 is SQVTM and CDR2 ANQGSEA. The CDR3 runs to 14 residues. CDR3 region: CSVGRGGHSAEAFF. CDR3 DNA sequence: TGCAGCGTTGGGAGAGGAGGCCATTCGGCTGAAGCTTTCTTT.

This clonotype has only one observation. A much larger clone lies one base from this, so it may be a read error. The CDR3 loop is CASSSGLGTDLMNTEAFF. As DNA, the CDR3 is TGCGCCAGCAGCTCGGGTCTAGGTACAGACTTAATGAACACTGAAGCTTTCTTT. The chain combines TRBV5-1 with TRBJ1-1; D gene ambiguous. CDR1 SGHRS and CDR2 YFSETQ come from the germline V gene. Trimming took 3 bases from V and 0 from J, leaving 21 bases between them. The length of the CDR3 is 18 residues.

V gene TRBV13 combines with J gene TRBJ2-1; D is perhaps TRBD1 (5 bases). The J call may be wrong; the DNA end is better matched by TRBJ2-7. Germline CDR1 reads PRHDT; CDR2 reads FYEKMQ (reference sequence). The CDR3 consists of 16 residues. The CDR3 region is CASSPKWAGSYNEQYF. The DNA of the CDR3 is TGTGCCAGCAGCCCAAAGTGGGCAGGGTCCTACAATGAGCAGTACTTC.

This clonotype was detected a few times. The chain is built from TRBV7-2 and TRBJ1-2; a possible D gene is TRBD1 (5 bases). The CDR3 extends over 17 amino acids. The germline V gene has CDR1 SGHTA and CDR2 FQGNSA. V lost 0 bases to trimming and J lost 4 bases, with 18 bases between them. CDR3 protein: CASSLASWGDGAYGYTF. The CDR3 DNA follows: TGTGCCAGCAGCTTAGCAAGTTGGGGGGATGGGGCCTATGGCTACACCTTC.

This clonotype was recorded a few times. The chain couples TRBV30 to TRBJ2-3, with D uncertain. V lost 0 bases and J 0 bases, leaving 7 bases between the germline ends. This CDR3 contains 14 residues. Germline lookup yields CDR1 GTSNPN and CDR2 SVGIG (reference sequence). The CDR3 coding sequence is TGTGCCTGGAGTGTTGGCACCAGCACAGATACGCAGTATTTT. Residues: CAWSVGTSTDTQYF.

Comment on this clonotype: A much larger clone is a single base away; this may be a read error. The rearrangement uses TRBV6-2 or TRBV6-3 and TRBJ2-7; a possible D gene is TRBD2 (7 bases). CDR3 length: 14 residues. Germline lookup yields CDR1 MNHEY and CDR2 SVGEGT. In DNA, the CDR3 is TGTCCCAGCATCCGGGGGGCAACCTCCTACGAGCAGTACTTC. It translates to CPSIRGATSYEQYF.

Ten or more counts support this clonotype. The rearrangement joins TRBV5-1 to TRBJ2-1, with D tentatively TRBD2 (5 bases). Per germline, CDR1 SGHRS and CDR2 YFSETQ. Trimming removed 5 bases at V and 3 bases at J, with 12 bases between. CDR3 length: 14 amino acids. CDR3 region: CASRWSEGYNEQFF. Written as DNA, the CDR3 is TGCGCCAGCAGATGGAGTGAGGGCTACAATGAGCAGTTCTTC.

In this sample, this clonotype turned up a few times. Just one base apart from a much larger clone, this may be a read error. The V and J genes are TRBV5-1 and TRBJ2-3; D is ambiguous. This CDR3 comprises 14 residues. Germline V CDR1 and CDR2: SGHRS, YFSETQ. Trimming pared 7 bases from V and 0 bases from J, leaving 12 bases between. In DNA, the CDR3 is TGCGCCAGCGGACCCGCCTTGAGCACAGATACGCAGTATTTT. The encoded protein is CASGPALSTDTQYF.

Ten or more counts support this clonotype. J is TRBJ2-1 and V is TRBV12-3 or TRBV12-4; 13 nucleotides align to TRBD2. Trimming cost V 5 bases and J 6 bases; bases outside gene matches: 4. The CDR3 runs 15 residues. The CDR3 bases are TGTGCCAGCAGTCTCACTAGCGGGGGGGTCAATGAGCAGTTCTTC. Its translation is CASSLTSGGVNEQFF.

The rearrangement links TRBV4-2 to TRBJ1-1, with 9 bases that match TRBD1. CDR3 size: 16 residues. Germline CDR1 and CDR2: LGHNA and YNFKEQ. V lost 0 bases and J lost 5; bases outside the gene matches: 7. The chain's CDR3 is CASSQDPDRGKTEAFF. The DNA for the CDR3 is TGTGCCAGCAGCCAAGATCCGGACAGGGGAAAAACTGAAGCTTTCTTT.

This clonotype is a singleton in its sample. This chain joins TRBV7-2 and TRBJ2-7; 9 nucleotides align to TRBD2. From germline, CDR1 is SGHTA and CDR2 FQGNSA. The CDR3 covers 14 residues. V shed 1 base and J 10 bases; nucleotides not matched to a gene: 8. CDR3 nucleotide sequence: TGTGCCAGCAGCTTAGTACCTAGCGGGGAGAACCAGTACTTC. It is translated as CASSLVPSGENQYF.

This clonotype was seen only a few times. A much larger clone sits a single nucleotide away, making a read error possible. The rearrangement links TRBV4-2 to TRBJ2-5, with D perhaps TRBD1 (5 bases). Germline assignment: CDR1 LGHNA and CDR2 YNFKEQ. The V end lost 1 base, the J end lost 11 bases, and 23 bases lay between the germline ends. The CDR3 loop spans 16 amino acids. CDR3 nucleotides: TGTGCCAGCAGCCAAGTGGGGCCGAGTTTATCTAATGAGCAGTACTTC. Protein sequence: CASSQVGPSLSNEQYF.

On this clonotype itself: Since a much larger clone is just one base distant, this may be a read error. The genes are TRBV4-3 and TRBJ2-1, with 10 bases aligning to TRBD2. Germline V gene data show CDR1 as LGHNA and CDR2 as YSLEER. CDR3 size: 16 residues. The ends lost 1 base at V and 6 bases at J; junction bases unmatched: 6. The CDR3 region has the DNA TGCGCCAGCAGCCAAGGTCTTGCTAGCGGGGGCAATGAGCAGTTCTTC. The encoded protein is CASSQGLASGGNEQFF.

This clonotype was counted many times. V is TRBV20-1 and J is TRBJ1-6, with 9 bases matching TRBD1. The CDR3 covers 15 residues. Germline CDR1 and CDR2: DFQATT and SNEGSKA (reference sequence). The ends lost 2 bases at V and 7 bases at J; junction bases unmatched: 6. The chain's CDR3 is CSARSTGGRNSPLHF. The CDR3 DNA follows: TGCAGTGCTAGATCCACAGGGGGCAGGAATTCACCCCTCCACTTT.

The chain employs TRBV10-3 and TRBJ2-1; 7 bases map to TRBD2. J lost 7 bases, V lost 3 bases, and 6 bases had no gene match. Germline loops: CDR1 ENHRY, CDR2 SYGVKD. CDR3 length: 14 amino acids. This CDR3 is CAISEKGGPNEQFF. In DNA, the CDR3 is TGTGCCATCAGTGAAAAGGGAGGGCCAAATGAGCAGTTCTTC.

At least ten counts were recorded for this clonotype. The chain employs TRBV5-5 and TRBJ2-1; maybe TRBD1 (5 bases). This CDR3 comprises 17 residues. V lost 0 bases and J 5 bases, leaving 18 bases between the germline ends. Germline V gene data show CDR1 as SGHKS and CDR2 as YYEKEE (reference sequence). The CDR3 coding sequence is TGTGCCAGCAGCTTGGAGACGACAGCTATGGGCAACAATGAGCAGTTCTTC. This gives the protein CASSLETTAMGNNEQFF.

Here the CDR3 reads CASSRTFSNQPQHF. CDR3 DNA sequence: TGTGCCAGCAGTAGGACATTCAGCAATCAGCCCCAGCATTTT. The chain recombines TRBV6-1 with TRBJ1-5, with TRBD1 as a possible D gene (5 bases). CDR1 is MNHNS, CDR2 SASEGT, per germline. Trimming removed 5 bases at V and 1 base at J, with 9 bases between. The CDR3 length is 14 residues.

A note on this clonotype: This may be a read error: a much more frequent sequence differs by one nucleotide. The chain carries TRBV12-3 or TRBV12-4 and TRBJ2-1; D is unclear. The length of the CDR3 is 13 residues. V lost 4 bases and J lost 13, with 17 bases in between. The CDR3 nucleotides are TGTGCCAGCAGTTCGATACGTCTGGATACCCAGTTCTTC. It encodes CASSSIRLDTQFF.

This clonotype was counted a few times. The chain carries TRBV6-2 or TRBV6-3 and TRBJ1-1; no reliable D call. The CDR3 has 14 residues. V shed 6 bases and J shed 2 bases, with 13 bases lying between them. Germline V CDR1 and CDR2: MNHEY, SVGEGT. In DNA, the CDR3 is TGTGCCAGCAGGAAAAAGGAGGGAAACACTGAAGCTTTCTTT. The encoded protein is CASRKKEGNTEAFF.

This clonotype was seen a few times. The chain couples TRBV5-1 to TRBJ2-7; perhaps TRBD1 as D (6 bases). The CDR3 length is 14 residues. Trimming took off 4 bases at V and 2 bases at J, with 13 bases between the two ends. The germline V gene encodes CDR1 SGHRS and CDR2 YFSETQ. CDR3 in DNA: TGCGCCAGCAGCCCCTGGGACACAGCCTACGAGCAGTACTTC. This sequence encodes CASSPWDTAYEQYF.

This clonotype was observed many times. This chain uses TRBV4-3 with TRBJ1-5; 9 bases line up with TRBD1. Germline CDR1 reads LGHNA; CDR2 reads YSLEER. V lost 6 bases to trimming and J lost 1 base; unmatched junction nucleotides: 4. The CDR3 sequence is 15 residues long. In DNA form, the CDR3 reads TGCGCCAGCAGGGCCGGGACAGGGAGCAATCAGCCCCAGCATTTT. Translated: CASRAGTGSNQPQHF.

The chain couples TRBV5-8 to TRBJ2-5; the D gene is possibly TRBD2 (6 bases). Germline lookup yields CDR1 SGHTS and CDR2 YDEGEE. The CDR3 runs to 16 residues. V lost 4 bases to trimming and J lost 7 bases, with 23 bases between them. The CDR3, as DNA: TGTGCCAGCAGCGTCGCGCGGGACTCCCTGGGTGGGACCCAGTACTTC. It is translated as CASSVARDSLGGTQYF. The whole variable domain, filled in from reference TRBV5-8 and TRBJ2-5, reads EAGVTQSPTHLIKTRGQQATLRCSPISGHTSVYWYQQALGLGLQFLLWYDEGEERNRGNFPPRFSGRQFPNYSSELNVNALELEDSALYLCASSVARDSLGGTQYFGPGTRLLVL.

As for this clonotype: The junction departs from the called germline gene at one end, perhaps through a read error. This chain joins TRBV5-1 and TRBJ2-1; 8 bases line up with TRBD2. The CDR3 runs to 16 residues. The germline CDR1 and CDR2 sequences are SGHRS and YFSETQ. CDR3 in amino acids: CTSSSASRGAYNEQFF. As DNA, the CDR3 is TGCACCAGCAGCTCAGCTTCGCGGGGGGCCTACAATGAGCAGTTCTTC.

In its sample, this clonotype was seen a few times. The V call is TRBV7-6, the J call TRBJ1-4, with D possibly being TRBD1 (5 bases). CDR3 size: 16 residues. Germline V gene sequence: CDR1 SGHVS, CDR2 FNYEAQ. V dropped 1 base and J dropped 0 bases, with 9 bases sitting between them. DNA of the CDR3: TGTGCCAGCAGCTTAGATCGGGGGGCAACTAATGAAAAACTGTTTTTT. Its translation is CASSLDRGATNEKLFF.

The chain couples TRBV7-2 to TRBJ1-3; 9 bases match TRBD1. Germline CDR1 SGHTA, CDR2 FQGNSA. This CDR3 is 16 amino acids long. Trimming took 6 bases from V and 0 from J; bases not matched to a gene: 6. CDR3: CASRKGGQGSGNTIYF. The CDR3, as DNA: TGTGCCAGCAGAAAGGGGGGACAGGGCTCTGGAAACACCATATATTTT. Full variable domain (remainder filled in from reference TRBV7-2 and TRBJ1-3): GAGVSQSPSNKVTEKGKDVELRCDPISGHTALYWYRQSLGQGLEFLIYFQGNSAPDKSGLPSDRFSAERTGGSVSTLTIQRTQQEDSAVYLCASRKGGQGSGNTIYFGEGSWLTVV.

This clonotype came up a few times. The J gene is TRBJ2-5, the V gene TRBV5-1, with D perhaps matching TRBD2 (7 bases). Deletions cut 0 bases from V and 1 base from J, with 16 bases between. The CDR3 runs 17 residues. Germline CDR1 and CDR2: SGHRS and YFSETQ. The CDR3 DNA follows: TGCGCCAGCAGCTTGGTCGGGGGGCAGGTGAGCCAAGAGACCCAGTACTTC. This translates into CASSLVGGQVSQETQYF.